The clone carrying this TCR beta chain has ten or more counts. The J segment lost 0 bases and the V segment lost 6 bases, leaving 5 bases of the junction unmatched. The length of the CDR3 is 15 residues. The V gene's germline CDR1 is SEHNR and CDR2 FQNEAQ (reference sequence). This sample is drawn from a study of T cells in Graves' hyperthyroidism and ophthalmopathy. It was considered stable Graves' hyperthyroidism when ophthalmopathy did not progress within 18 months. Diagnosis rested on symptoms, serum thyroxine and TRAb, thyroid ultrasound, and orbital computed tomography. Regions amplified from RNA transcripts were the TCR beta CDR3 regions. In the first-round RT-PCR of the TCR CDR3, the HTBI primer set was used. TCRdb re-called the multiplex PCR reads through MiXCR, storing one row per CDR3 protein. The data hold around 400,000 distinct CDR3 sequences, with roughly 13% observed a single time.

Sequencing was carried out using blood. The J gene is TRBJ2-7, the V gene TRBV7-9, with 10 bases lining up with TRBD1. This TCR came from a woman under 30 with Graves' hyperthyroidism. CDR3 region: CASSLDRGSSYEQYF. In DNA form, the CDR3 reads TGTGCCAGCAGTCTGGACAGGGGGAGCTCCTACGAGCAGTACTTC.